This T cell receptor (beta chain) was obtained from a study of regulatory T cells in long-lasting Graves disease. Time point noted: newly diagnosed GD, antithyroid drugs for less than 3 months. The TCR library was made from RNA extracted from PBMCs. A volume of approximately 9.8 milliliters of peripheral blood was collected in EDTA tubes. Study findings and constraints: Persistent disease preferred TRBV28, TRBJ1-2 and TRBJ2-5; new disease, TRBV20-1 and TRBJ2-1. Shared public clonotypes totalled fewer than 3,000 in persistent patients, compared with roughly 970 in new patients.

There are a few counts of this clonotype. Its specificity is not known. Construction of TCR beta libraries relied on iRepertoire HTBI primers and on Arm-PCR targeting CDR3 regions. MiXCR, run by TCRdb on the multiplex PCR reads, gives a single entry per CDR3 protein. The data contain 530,000 or so distinct CDR3 sequences, roughly 14% of them singletons. The V gene lost 4 bases and the J gene lost 0 bases, with 11 bases spanning the gap. The CDR3 has 16 residues. In germline, CDR1 is SGHNT, CDR2 YYREEE (reference sequence). In addition, the sample was reused for a study of T cells in Graves' hyperthyroidism and ophthalmopathy. That report notes: The TCR CDR3 first-round RT-PCR relied on the HTBI primer set.

The sequencing used peripheral blood mononuclear cells (PBMCs), collected at new diagnosis, from a patient treated with antithyroid drugs. The rearrangement uses TRBV5-4 and TRBJ2-6; possibly TRBD2 for D (6 bases). The receptor's source is a man under 40 with Graves disease. This chain's CDR3 is CASSPGLGSGANVLTF. Here the CDR3 DNA reads TGTGCCAGCAGCCCGGGACTCGGCTCTGGGGCCAACGTCCTGACTTTC.